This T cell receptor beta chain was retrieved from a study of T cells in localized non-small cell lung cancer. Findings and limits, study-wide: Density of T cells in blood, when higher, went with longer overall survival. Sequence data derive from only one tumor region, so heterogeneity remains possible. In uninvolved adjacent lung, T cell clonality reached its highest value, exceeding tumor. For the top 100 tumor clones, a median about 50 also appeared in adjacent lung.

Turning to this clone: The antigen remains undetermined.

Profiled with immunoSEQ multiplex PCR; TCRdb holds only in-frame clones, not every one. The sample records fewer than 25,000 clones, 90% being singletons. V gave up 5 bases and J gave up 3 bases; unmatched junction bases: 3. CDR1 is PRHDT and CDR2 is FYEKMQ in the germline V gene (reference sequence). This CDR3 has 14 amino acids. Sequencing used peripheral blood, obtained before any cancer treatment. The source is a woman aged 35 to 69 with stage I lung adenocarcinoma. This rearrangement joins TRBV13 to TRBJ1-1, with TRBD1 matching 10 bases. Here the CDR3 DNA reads TGTGCCAGCAGCGGGACAGGGGTCTACACTGAAGCTTTCTTT. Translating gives CASSGTGVYTEAFF.